This T cell receptor beta chain was sequenced in a study of cytomegalovirus exposure and HLA in healthy donors. Study-level background: In a previous analysis, some 120 million unique TCR beta sequences were found from 150 million to 200 million T cells.

PCR amplification relied on 60 Vbeta primers (plus 13 Jbeta primers). Under the authors' procedure: About 10 million of 80 million or so unique TCR beta chains were shared, per a later count. Using immunoSEQ multiplex PCR, the repertoire was profiled, and TCRdb retains in-frame clones only, with some absent. V, J and clone size derive from that table, while D and trimming were established from the DNA sequence. The data show tens of thousands of clones, approximately 77% seen once. V was shortened by 4 bases and J by 10 bases, with 18 bases between the two germline ends. Germline CDR1 LNHDA, CDR2 SQIVND (reference sequence). The CDR3 runs 14 residues. On this clone: No antigen is known for it.

General study points: In a later analysis, an Asian-associated ancestry cluster reportedly showed fewer N-insertions than the approximately 610-donor mean.

Sequences were obtained from PBMCs. The chain links TRBV19 to TRBJ2-3, with a tentative D call TRBD2 (6 bases). The TCR was taken from a woman aged 40 to 49 in good health and CMV-seropositive. For the CDR3, the DNA is TGTGCCAGTAGTACGACGGGACTCCAATCGTCGCAGTATTTT. Amino acid sequence: CASSTTGLQSSQYF.